The present T cell receptor beta chain was sequenced within a study of blood T cell repertoires in COVID-19. The CDR3 runs to 14 residues. Germline loops: CDR1 SGHTA, CDR2 FQGNSA. Trimming took off 0 bases at V and 1 base at J, with 6 bases between the two ends. Assay used: immunoSEQ multiplex PCR; TCRdb lists only in-frame clones, some missing. The sample carries 55,000 or so clones, 79% recorded once. The sample was peripheral blood. The source of this sequence is a man between 60 and 75 years old with acute or convalescent COVID-19. The gene calls are TRBV7-2 and TRBJ2-5; D gene ambiguous. In DNA, the CDR3 is TGTGCCAGCAGCTTAGCGCAGGTCCAAGAGACCCAGTACTTC. Translated: CASSLAQVQETQYF.